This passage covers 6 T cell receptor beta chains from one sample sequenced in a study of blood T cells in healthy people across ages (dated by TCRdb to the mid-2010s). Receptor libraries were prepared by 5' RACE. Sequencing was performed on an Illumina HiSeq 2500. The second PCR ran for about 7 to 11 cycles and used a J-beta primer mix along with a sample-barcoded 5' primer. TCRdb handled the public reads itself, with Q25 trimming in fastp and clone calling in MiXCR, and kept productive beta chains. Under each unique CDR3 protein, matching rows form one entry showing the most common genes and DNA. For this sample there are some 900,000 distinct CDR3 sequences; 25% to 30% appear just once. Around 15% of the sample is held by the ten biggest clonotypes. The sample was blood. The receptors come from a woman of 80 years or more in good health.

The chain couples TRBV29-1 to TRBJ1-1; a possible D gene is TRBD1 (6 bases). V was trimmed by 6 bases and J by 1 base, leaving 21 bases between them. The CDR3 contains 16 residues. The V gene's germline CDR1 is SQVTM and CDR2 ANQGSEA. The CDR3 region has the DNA TGCAGCGTGCTCGCCGGGACAAGCTCAGCGAACACTGAAGCTTTCTTT. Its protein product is CSVLAGTSSANTEAFF.

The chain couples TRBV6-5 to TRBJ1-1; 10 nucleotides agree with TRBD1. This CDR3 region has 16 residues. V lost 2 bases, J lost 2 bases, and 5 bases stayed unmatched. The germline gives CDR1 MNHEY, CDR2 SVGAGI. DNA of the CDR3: TGTGCCAGCAGTTACCGGTTGACAGGGGGCAACACTGAAGCTTTCTTT. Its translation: CASSYRLTGGNTEAFF.

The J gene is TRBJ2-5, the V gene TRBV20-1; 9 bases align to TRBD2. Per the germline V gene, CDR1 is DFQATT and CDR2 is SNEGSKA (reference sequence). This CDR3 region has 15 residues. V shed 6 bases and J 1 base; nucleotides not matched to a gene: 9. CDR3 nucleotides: TGCAGTGCCCATCTAGCGGGACACCTCCAAGAGACCCAGTACTTC. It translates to CSAHLAGHLQETQYF.

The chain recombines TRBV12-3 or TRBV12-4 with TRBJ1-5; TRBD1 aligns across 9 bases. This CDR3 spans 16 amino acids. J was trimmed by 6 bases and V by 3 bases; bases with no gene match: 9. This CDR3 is CASSLHRGQLVQPQHF. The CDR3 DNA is TGTGCCAGCAGTTTGCACAGGGGGCAGTTAGTTCAGCCCCAGCATTTT.

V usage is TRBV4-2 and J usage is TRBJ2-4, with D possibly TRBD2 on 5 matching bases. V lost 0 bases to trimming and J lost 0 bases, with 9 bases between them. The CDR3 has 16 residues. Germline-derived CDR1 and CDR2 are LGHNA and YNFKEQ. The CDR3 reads CASSQDYGLAKNIQYF. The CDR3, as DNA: TGTGCCAGCAGCCAAGATTATGGACTAGCCAAAAACATTCAGTACTTC.

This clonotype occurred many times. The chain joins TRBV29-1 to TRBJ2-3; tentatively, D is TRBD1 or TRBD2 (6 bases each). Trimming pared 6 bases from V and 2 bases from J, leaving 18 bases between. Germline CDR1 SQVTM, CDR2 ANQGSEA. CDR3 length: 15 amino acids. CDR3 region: CSVLRGRGVTDTQYF. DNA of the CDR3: TGCAGCGTCCTCCGGGGGCGGGGAGTCACAGATACGCAGTATTTT.